Below are 8 T cell receptor beta chains sequenced from a single sample in a study of blood T cell repertoires in COVID-19. Sequenced by immunoSEQ multiplex PCR; TCRdb stores in-frame clones only, minus some. This sample has about 35,000 clones, with approximately 87% found just once. Sequenced sample: peripheral blood. These receptors all come from a man older than 75 with active COVID-19.

This chain uses TRBV14 with TRBJ2-2, with D unclear. The CDR3 runs to 13 residues. Germline V gene sequence: CDR1 SGHDN, CDR2 FVKESK. The V end was cut by 6 bases, the J end by 4 bases, with 9 bases between. The CDR3 here is CASSPRLTGELFF. As DNA, the CDR3 is TGTGCCAGCAGTCCACGACTCACCGGGGAGCTGTTTTTT. Full variable domain (outside the CDR3, taken from reference TRBV14 and TRBJ2-2): EAGVTQFPSHSVIEKGQTVTLRCDPISGHDNLYWYRRVMGKEIKFLLHFVKESKQDESGMPNNRFLAERTGGTYSTLKVQPAELEDSGVYFCASSPRLTGELFFGEGSRLTVL.

This chain connects TRBV6-6 to TRBJ2-1; D gene unclear. Germline V gene sequence: CDR1 MNHNY, CDR2 SVGAGI (reference sequence). The CDR3 is 12 residues long. Deletions cut 2 bases from V and 15 bases from J, with 14 bases between. The CDR3 bases are TGTGCCAGCAGTTACGAGGCAGTCGGTAGGTTCTTC. Translating gives CASSYEAVGRFF.

The chain carries TRBV28 and TRBJ1-2; TRBD1 is a possible D gene (5 bases). Germline values: CDR1 MDHEN, CDR2 SYDVKM. Trimming stripped 6 bases from V and 3 bases from J, with 14 bases between. The CDR3 is 14 residues long. The CDR3 sequence: CASRSSGIDYGYTF. Here the CDR3 DNA reads TGTGCCAGCAGAAGTTCAGGGATAGACTATGGCTACACCTTC.

The rearrangement joins TRBV9 to TRBJ2-2; 9 nucleotides line up with TRBD2. V gave up 3 bases and J gave up 6 bases; unmatched junction bases: 15. CDR3 length: 18 amino acids. Germline CDR1 and CDR2: SGDLS and YYNGEE. The CDR3 loop reads CASSARLGLAGSAGELFF. In DNA, the CDR3 is TGTGCCAGCAGCGCACGCCTGGGACTAGCAGGGTCGGCCGGGGAGCTGTTTTTT.

The rearrangement joins TRBV7-9 to TRBJ1-4, with TRBD1 matching over 8 bases. This CDR3 has 13 amino acids. The V gene's germline CDR1 is SEHNR and CDR2 FQNEAQ (reference sequence). J lost 6 bases, V lost 7 bases, and 4 bases had no gene match. This CDR3 is CASTQQGDEKLFF. The CDR3 DNA follows: TGTGCCAGCACTCAACAGGGGGATGAAAAACTGTTTTTT.

This clone was seen just once. J is TRBJ2-7 and V is TRBV7-9; D call uncertain. CDR3 length: 13 amino acids. Germline-derived CDR1 and CDR2 are SEHNR and FQNEAQ (reference sequence). V lost 1 base and J 4 bases, leaving 8 bases between the germline ends. CDR3 sequence (DNA): TGTGCCAGCAGCTTAGATTCGAGTTACGAGCAGTACTTC. This encodes CASSLDSSYEQYF.

This clone turned up a few times. This chain connects TRBV6-5 to TRBJ2-1; 8 nucleotides match TRBD2. CDR3 length: 15 amino acids. V shed 6 bases and J 2 bases; nucleotides not matched to a gene: 6. Germline V gene data show CDR1 as MNHEY and CDR2 as SVGAGI. The CDR3 DNA reads TGTGCCAGCAGCCTACAAGCGGGAGCCTACAATGAGCAGTTCTTC. This sequence encodes CASSLQAGAYNEQFF.

This chain joins TRBV19 and TRBJ2-3, with D possibly matching TRBD1 (6 bases). The CDR3 is made up of 15 amino acids. CDR1 is LNHDA, CDR2 SQIVND, per germline (reference sequence). Trimming took 8 bases from V and 0 from J, leaving 15 bases between them. CDR3 amino acids: CASSKQGPSTDTQYF. CDR3 nucleotides: TGTGCCAGTTCCAAACAGGGACCTAGCACAGATACGCAGTATTTT.